Below are 26 T cell receptor beta chains sequenced from a single sample in a study of CD8+CD57+ T cells in acquired aplastic anemia. Genomic DNA templated the TCR beta VDJ and CDR3 profiling. TCRdb reprocessed the reads with MiXCR, giving one entry per CDR3 protein. The table includes around 400,000 distinct CDR3 sequences, about two thirds detected once. Specimen: sorted CD4+, CD8+, or CD8+CD57+ T cells (not recorded which) from PBMCs. Receptors were obtained from a human donor in good health, serving as a control.

This clonotype has only one observation. A read error may produce the germline difference seen at one junction end. V usage is TRBV7-8 and J usage is TRBJ2-5; 8 bases map to TRBD2. CDR1 is SGHVS, CDR2 FQNEAQ, per germline. The CDR3 has 15 amino acids. The chain's CDR3 is CASSIGVTSDGVYFF. The DNA for the CDR3 is TGTGCTAGCAGCATAGGTGTGACTAGCGATGGTGTGTATTTCTTC. Variable domain in full (rest from reference TRBV7-8 and TRBJ2-5): GAGVSQSPRYKVAKRGQDVALRCDPISGHVSLFWYQQALGQGPEFLTYFQNEAQLDKSGLPSDRFFAERPEGSVSTLKIQRTQQEDSAVYLCASSIGVTSDGVYFFGPGTRLLVL.

This chain uses TRBV12-3 or TRBV12-4 with TRBJ1-2; 7 bases align to TRBD1. CDR3 size: 12 residues. The V gene end was trimmed by 2 bases and the J gene end by 11 bases; junction bases not matched to a gene: 5. The DNA for the CDR3 is TGTGCCAGCAGTTTAAAGGGGGCAGGATACACCTTC. Protein product: CASSLKGAGYTF.

The count of this clonotype is one. At one end, the junction sequence differs from germline, possibly due to a read error. The chain uses TRBV7-8 and TRBJ2-3; TRBD1 agrees at 8 bases. Germline loops: CDR1 SGHVS, CDR2 FQNEAQ. CDR3 length: 16 amino acids. This CDR3 reads CASSLRNVTGADTQYF. DNA of the CDR3: TGTGCCAGCAGCTTACGTAACGTGACAGGGGCAGACACGCAGTATTTT.

Turning to this clonotype: No DNA is shown, since the ends of the CDR3 on it are uncertain; the CDR3 is the one TCRdb lists. V and J are TRBV7-2 and TRBJ1-1. Both ends counted, the CDR3 spans 16 residues. The germline gives CDR1 SGHTA, CDR2 FQGNSA. The CDR3 here is CASSLGGSYGYTFAFF.

V and J are TRBV20-1 and TRBJ2-3, with D possibly being TRBD2 (6 bases). The germline gives CDR1 DFQATT, CDR2 SNEGSKA (reference sequence). Trimming stripped 6 bases from V and 3 bases from J, with 19 bases between. This CDR3 is 15 amino acids long. DNA of the CDR3: TGCAGTGCCCCTTCGAGGACTACGATTACAGATACGCAGTATTTT. Its translation is CSAPSRTTITDTQYF.

The CDR3 DNA follows: TGTGCCAGCAGTGAACAGCAGGGAGAGGCCCAGTACTTC. This sequence encodes CASSEQQGEAQYF. The chain employs TRBV19 and TRBJ2-7; D is perhaps TRBD1 or TRBD2 (5 bases each). V was shortened by 9 bases and J by 10 bases, with 22 bases between the two germline ends. CDR1 is LNHDA, CDR2 SQIVND, per germline (reference sequence). This CDR3 is built from 13 residues.

The genes are TRBV5-4 and TRBJ1-5; TRBD1 is a possible D gene (5 bases). CDR1 is SGHNT, CDR2 YYREEE, per germline (reference sequence). This CDR3 comprises 16 residues. The germline V and J ends were trimmed by 2 bases and 12 bases, with 24 bases remaining between them. CDR3 in amino acids: CASSLTEAEGRSLQHF. The CDR3 DNA sequence: TGTGCCAGCAGCTTAACAGAGGCGGAGGGACGGTCACTCCAGCATTTT.

Worth noting for this clonotype: Given a much more abundant clone one base away, this may be a read error. The J gene is TRBJ1-5, the V gene TRBV30; 8 bases map to TRBD1. CDR3 size: 13 residues. Germline V gene lookup returns CDR1 GTSNPN and CDR2 SVGIG (reference sequence). CDR3 region: CAWGDRRNQLQHF. The CDR3 DNA follows: TGTGCCTGGGGGGACAGGCGAAATCAGCTCCAGCATTTT.

V gene TRBV9 combines with J gene TRBJ1-5; unclear D gene. V gave up 5 bases and J gave up 12 bases, with 21 bases separating them. This CDR3 has 14 amino acids. The V gene's germline CDR1 is SGDLS and CDR2 YYNGEE. Here the CDR3 reads CASSSGSREQYQHF. The DNA of the CDR3 is TGTGCCAGCAGTTCAGGCAGCCGGGAGCAGTACCAGCATTTT.

This clonotype was recorded many times. This chain connects TRBV18 to TRBJ1-2, with no clear D. Germline CDR1 reads KGHSH; CDR2 reads LQKENI. V dropped 3 bases and J dropped 6 bases, with 17 bases sitting between them. The CDR3 runs to 15 residues. The CDR3 nucleotides are TGTGCCAGCTCACCTGTCGCGAAGCCCAAGAATGGCTACACCTTC. The encoded protein is CASSPVAKPKNGYTF.

The chain has TRBV7-2 and TRBJ2-7; TRBD2 agrees at 10 bases. Per germline, CDR1 SGHTA and CDR2 FQGNSA. The CDR3 contains 17 residues. V dropped 6 bases and J dropped 0; count of bases not matched to a gene: 11. In nucleotides, the CDR3 is TGTGCCAGCAGTTCTCTAATACTAGCGGGGAGCTCCTACGAGCAGTACTTC. Encoded protein: CASSSLILAGSSYEQYF.

As for this clonotype: One junction end disagrees with the germline gene, perhaps due to a read error. The J gene is TRBJ1-5, the V gene TRBV2; D might be TRBD1 (5 bases). The V gene's germline CDR1 is SNHLY and CDR2 FYNNEI. The CDR3 runs 12 residues. DNA for the CDR3: TGCAGCTGCCCGGGAGGGGATCAGCCCCAGCATTTT. Protein: CSCPGGDQPQHF.

Ten or more counts support this clonotype. The chain recombines TRBV10-3 with TRBJ2-7; D perhaps matches TRBD2 (7 bases). In germline, CDR1 is ENHRY, CDR2 SYGVKD. This CDR3 has 14 amino acids. V lost 2 bases and J lost 6, with 14 bases in between. The CDR3 loop reads CAISELGGGGEQYF. The CDR3 bases are TGTGCCATCAGTGAGCTAGGGGGGGGAGGCGAGCAGTACTTC.

In the case of this clonotype: The missing conserved phenylalanine or tryptophan at the end of this CDR3 makes a read error likely. The DNA is omitted, as the CDR3 cannot be located on it reliably, and the CDR3 follows TCRdb's listing. The J gene is TRBJ1-2, the V gene TRBV14; the table calls TRBD1, which could not be checked here. Germline lookup yields CDR1 SGHDN and CDR2 FVKESK. The CDR3 numbers 13 amino acids, ends counted. The CDR3 protein is CASSHIQGRGGEL.

This rearrangement joins TRBV19 to TRBJ2-3; unclear D gene. This CDR3 region has 14 residues. Germline V CDR1 and CDR2: LNHDA, SQIVND (reference sequence). V was pared by 5 bases and J by 0 bases, with 9 bases between. CDR3 sequence: CASSRSTSTDTQYF. Here the CDR3 DNA reads TGTGCCAGTAGTCGGTCAACTAGCACAGATACGCAGTATTTT.

This clonotype came up many times. The genes are TRBV28 and TRBJ2-3; D is ambiguous. The CDR3 contains 13 residues. The V gene lost 6 bases and the J gene lost 2 bases, with 9 bases spanning the gap. Germline V gene lookup returns CDR1 MDHEN and CDR2 SYDVKM. The CDR3: CASSRIATDTQYF. In DNA, the CDR3 is TGTGCCAGCAGCAGGATAGCCACAGATACGCAGTATTTT.

This chain connects TRBV20-1 to TRBJ2-7; no clear D. The ends were cut back, 1 base at V and 8 bases at J, with 15 bases in the middle. This CDR3 is 13 amino acids long. Germline V gene lookup returns CDR1 DFQATT and CDR2 SNEGSKA (reference sequence). CDR3 residues: CSARAVRPSQQYF. For the CDR3, the DNA is TGCAGTGCTAGAGCAGTCAGGCCCAGCCAGCAGTACTTC.

The chain carries TRBV5-8 and TRBJ1-2; TRBD1 matches at 7 bases. CDR1 is SGHTS, CDR2 YDEGEE, per germline. The CDR3 has 16 residues. The ends lost 4 bases at V and 4 bases at J; junction bases unmatched: 13. The CDR3 reads CASSPRSHRGIYGYTF. The CDR3 bases are TGTGCCAGCAGCCCAAGGAGTCACAGGGGCATCTATGGCTACACCTTC.

Details on this clonotype: A junction end diverges from the germline sequence, so it may reflect a read error. The gene calls are TRBV5-4 and TRBJ2-7; no clear D. The CDR3 runs 13 residues. The germline V gene encodes CDR1 SGHNT and CDR2 YYREEE (reference sequence). For the CDR3, the DNA is TGCGCCAGCAGCCCCATCCAGACCTACGAGCAGTACTTC. Translated, it gives CASSPIQTYEQYF.

This clonotype was recorded a few times. This may be a read error, as it is one base from a much larger clone. V and J are TRBV20-1 and TRBJ2-1, with no clear D. Germline V gives CDR1 DFQATT, CDR2 SNEGSKA (reference sequence). The V and J ends lost 7 bases and 9 bases respectively, with 16 bases between them. CDR3 size: 12 residues. For the CDR3, the DNA is TGCAGTGGTGCACCTCCCTCGGGTGAGCAGTTCTTC. Protein: CSGAPPSGEQFF.

Notes on this clonotype: As the CDR3 is not closed by the conserved phenylalanine or tryptophan, this likely results from a read error. The limits of the CDR3 on the DNA are not certain, so only TCRdb's listed CDR3 is given. This sequence joins TRBV2 and TRBJ2-2; whether TRBD1, the table's D call, matches the DNA was not checked. Counting both end residues, the CDR3 totals 15 amino acids. Looked up from germline, CDR1 is SNHLY and CDR2 is FYNNEI. This CDR3 is CADRDRGGVAREPVL.

This clonotype was seen many times. This sequence joins TRBV10-2 and TRBJ2-7; 7 nucleotides match TRBD1. The germline gives CDR1 WSHSY, CDR2 SAAADI. Trimming took 0 bases from V and 3 from J; bases not matched to a gene: 2. CDR3 length equals 14 residues. The CDR3 here is CASSESTGIYEQYF. Here the CDR3 DNA reads TGCGCCAGCAGTGAGTCGACAGGGATCTACGAGCAGTACTTC.

The chain couples TRBV7-6 to TRBJ2-5; D could derive from TRBD1 or TRBD2 (6 bases each). This CDR3 is 12 amino acids long. With 2 bases removed from V and 11 bases from J, the gap between germline ends came to 12 bases. The germline gives CDR1 SGHVS, CDR2 FNYEAQ. The CDR3 DNA sequence: TGTGCCAGCAGCTTAAGAGGAGGGACACAGTACTTC. This encodes CASSLRGGTQYF. The variable domain in full, completed from reference TRBV7-6 and TRBJ2-5, reads GAGVSQSPRYKVTKRGQDVALRCDPISGHVSLYWYRQALGQGPEFLTYFNYEAQQDKSGLPNDRFSAERPEGSISTLTIQRTEQRDSAMYRCASSLRGGTQYFGPGTRLLVL.

As regards this clonotype: The junction departs from the called germline gene at one end, perhaps through a read error. The chain joins TRBV7-2 to TRBJ2-7; D gene ambiguous. The V gene's germline CDR1 is SGHTA and CDR2 FQGNSA. The CDR3 sequence is 14 residues long. CDR3: CASSHDSRACTEAF. Written as DNA, the CDR3 is TGTGCCAGCAGCCATGATTCCCGGGCGTGCACTGAAGCTTTC. Full variable domain (outside the CDR3, taken from reference TRBV7-2 and TRBJ2-7): GAGVSQSPSNKVTEKGKDVELRCDPISGHTALYWYRQSLGQGLEFLIYFQGNSAPDKSGLPSDRFSAERTGGSVSTLTIQRTQQEDSAVYLCASSHDSRACTEAFGPGTRLTVT.

Details on this clonotype: This likely comes from a read error, as the CDR3 has no conserved phenylalanine or tryptophan at its end. No DNA is shown, since the ends of the CDR3 on it are uncertain; the CDR3 is the one TCRdb lists. The chain is built from TRBV2 and TRBJ2-5. The CDR3 is 15 amino acids long, termini counted. The germline V gene encodes CDR1 SNHLY and CDR2 FYNNEI. Here the CDR3 reads CASTGTDTQQETPDI.

This clonotype came up many times. The rearrangement joins TRBV6-6 to TRBJ1-3; TRBD1 aligns across 9 bases. This CDR3 is built from 18 residues. Trimming at V came to 6 bases and at J to 4 bases, leaving 16 bases not matched to a gene. Germline V gene sequence: CDR1 MNHNY, CDR2 SVGAGI (reference sequence). Written as DNA, the CDR3 is TGTGCCAGCAGACCGGGACAGGGACTAGGTGCAGGAGGAAACACCATATATTTT. Its protein is CASRPGQGLGAGGNTIYF.